This record covers a single TCR beta chain. Germline values: CDR1 MNHNY, CDR2 SVGAGI (reference sequence). Trimming took 6 bases from V and 5 from J, leaving 16 bases between them. The CDR3 length is 15 residues. Sequencing was performed with immunoSEQ multiplex PCR; in TCRdb, only in-frame clones are kept and a portion is missing. The top ten clones hold 35% to 40% of a sample with around 20,000 clones, approximately 80% of them seen once. This record belongs to a study of OX40 agonist ivuxolimab in advanced cancers. This specimen consisted of CD4+ or CD8+ T cells sorted from blood, obtained in a trial of the OX40 agonist ivuxolimab. The chain employs TRBV6-6 and TRBJ2-2; the D gene is possibly TRBD2 (6 bases). This clonotype was sampled from an adult with an advanced solid tumor such as melanoma, head and neck, liver or kidney cancer. CDR3 sequence (DNA): TGTGCCAGCAGCTATAGCGGAAGGGGAACCGGGGAGCTGTTTTTT. This encodes CASSYSGRGTGELFF.